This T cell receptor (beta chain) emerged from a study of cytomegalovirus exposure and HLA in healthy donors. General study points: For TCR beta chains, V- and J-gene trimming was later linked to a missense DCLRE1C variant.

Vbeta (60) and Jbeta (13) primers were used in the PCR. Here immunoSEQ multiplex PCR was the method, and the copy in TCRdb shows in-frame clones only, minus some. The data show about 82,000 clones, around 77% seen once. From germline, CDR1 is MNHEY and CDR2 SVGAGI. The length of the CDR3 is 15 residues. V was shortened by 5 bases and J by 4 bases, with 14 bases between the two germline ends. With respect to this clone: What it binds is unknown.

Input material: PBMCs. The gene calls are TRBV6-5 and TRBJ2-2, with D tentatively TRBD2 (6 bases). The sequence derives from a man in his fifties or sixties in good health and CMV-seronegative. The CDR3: CASSRLGLLTGELFF. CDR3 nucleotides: TGTGCCAGCAGTCGCCTGGGACTCCTCACCGGGGAGCTGTTTTTT.